The T cell receptor beta chain described here comes from a study of cytomegalovirus exposure and HLA in healthy donors. Study details: Early release data held 85 million or so unique TCRs from HLA-typed donors.

It was with 60 Vbeta and 13 Jbeta primers that the PCR ran. Method: immunoSEQ multiplex PCR; TCRdb's copy keeps in-frame clones and lacks some. The table has 150,000 or so clones, more than 60% seen once; the top ten hold around 13%. This CDR3 has 16 residues. V was clipped by 3 bases and J by 2 bases, with 14 bases between them. Germline loops: CDR1 SGDLS, CDR2 YYNGEE. Findings and limits, study-wide: Another analysis was done later, and it associated more than 15,000 TCR beta sequences with HLA alleles at 0.05 false discovery rate.

About this clone: Its antigen is not known.

Sequencing was performed on PBMCs. This chain uses TRBV9 with TRBJ2-2; D perhaps matches TRBD2 (5 bases). The clonotype comes from a man aged 40-50 years in good health and CMV-seropositive. The CDR3 sequence is CASSGLEGRNTGELFF. As DNA, the CDR3 is TGTGCCAGCAGCGGACTCGAGGGCCGCAACACCGGGGAGCTGTTTTTT.